These 30 T cell receptor beta chains share one sample of origin, sequenced in a study of blood T cell repertoires in COVID-19. Sequencing used immunoSEQ multiplex PCR; TCRdb keeps in-frame clones, though not all of them. The table records 300,000 or so clones, approximately 90% of them present only once. Sequencing was done on a sample of peripheral blood. These TCRs come from a woman between 25 and 40 years old with COVID-19, enrolled during active disease.

V gene TRBV27 combines with J gene TRBJ1-1; D gene ambiguous. Germline lookup yields CDR1 MNHEY and CDR2 SMNVEV (reference sequence). Trimming left V 6 bases short and J 3 bases short, with 11 bases between. The CDR3 contains 13 residues. The CDR3 coding sequence is TGTGCCAGCAGCCAGACTGTTGACACTGAAGCTTTCTTT. Encoded protein: CASSQTVDTEAFF.

The chain carries TRBV30 and TRBJ2-7, with D perhaps matching TRBD1 (5 bases). Germline V CDR1 and CDR2: GTSNPN, SVGIG (reference sequence). The CDR3 consists of 12 residues. Between the trimmed V and J ends, which lost 0 bases and 7 bases, there was a span of 10 bases. CDR3 amino acids: CAWSVGPGEQYF. The CDR3 bases are TGTGCCTGGAGTGTAGGGCCAGGGGAGCAGTACTTC. The whole variable domain, remainder taken from reference TRBV30 and TRBJ2-7, is SQTIHQWPATLVQPVGSPLSLECTVEGTSNPNLYWYRQAAGRGLQLLFYSVGIGQISSEVPQNLSASRPQDRQFILSSKKLLLSDSGFYLCAWSVGPGEQYFGPGTRLTVT.

The gene calls are TRBV6-5 and TRBJ1-2; 7 bases line up with TRBD1. CDR3 length: 14 residues. CDR1 MNHEY and CDR2 SVGAGI come from the germline V gene. V lost 6 bases and J lost 2; bases outside the gene matches: 6. For the CDR3, the DNA is TGTGCCAGCAGACCCGACAGGGTGAACTATGGCTACACCTTC. It specifies CASRPDRVNYGYTF.

The chain has TRBV5-4 and TRBJ1-2; possible D gene TRBD1, 5 bases. Looked up from germline, CDR1 is SGHNT and CDR2 is YYREEE (reference sequence). V was cut by 3 bases and J by 6 bases, with 18 bases left in between. The CDR3 loop spans 15 amino acids. The DNA of the CDR3 is TGTGCCAGCAGCTCTCCCACGGGACTGGAGAATGGCTACACCTTC. Translating it yields CASSSPTGLENGYTF.

The chain couples TRBV24-1 to TRBJ2-1, with D tentatively TRBD1 (5 bases). V was clipped by 4 bases and J by 0 bases, with 12 bases between them. The germline CDR1 and CDR2 sequences are KGHDR and SFDVKD. CDR3 length equals 16 residues. The CDR3: CATSDTTGSSYNEQFF. In DNA form, the CDR3 reads TGTGCCACCAGTGACACAACAGGTAGCTCCTACAATGAGCAGTTCTTC.

The V call is TRBV6-5, the J call TRBJ1-1; D unresolved. CDR3 length: 11 residues. CDR1 and CDR2 (germline): MNHEY, SVGAGI. V lost 10 bases and J lost 5, with 11 bases in between. DNA for the CDR3: TGTGCCACCCTACAGAAGACTGAAGCTTTCTTT. This codes for CATLQKTEAFF.

The chain links TRBV19 to TRBJ1-1, with TRBD1 as a possible D gene (5 bases). V gave up 9 bases and J gave up 7 bases, with 9 bases separating them. CDR1 is LNHDA and CDR2 is SQIVND in the germline V gene (reference sequence). This CDR3 spans 10 amino acids. Here the CDR3 DNA reads TGTGCCAGGGGGCCTGATGAAGCTTTCTTT. Translation gives CARGPDEAFF.

The chain links TRBV13 to TRBJ2-5; D unresolved. The CDR3 has 13 residues. Germline CDR1 and CDR2: PRHDT and FYEKMQ (reference sequence). The ends were cut back, 5 bases at V and 3 bases at J, with 10 bases in the middle. The CDR3 DNA follows: TGTGCCAGCAGCCACAGATCTAAAGAGACCCAGTACTTC. Its protein is CASSHRSKETQYF.

V and J are TRBV10-3 and TRBJ2-4, with 9 bases fitting TRBD1. Germline values: CDR1 ENHRY, CDR2 SYGVKD. This CDR3 comprises 13 residues. The V and J ends lost 7 bases and 8 bases, in that order; junction bases with no gene match: 6. CDR3 protein: CAINRDRDDIQYF. CDR3 bases: TGTGCCATCAACCGGGACAGGGATGACATTCAGTACTTC.

The chain is built from TRBV30 and TRBJ1-5; D remains unclear. This CDR3 region has 14 residues. Per germline, CDR1 GTSNPN and CDR2 SVGIG (reference sequence). V lost 3 bases and J lost 2, with 11 bases in between. The CDR3 bases are TGTGCCTGGAGCGGTCTTATTGGCAATCAGCCCCAGCATTTT. Protein: CAWSGLIGNQPQHF.

This chain joins TRBV6-5 and TRBJ2-5; the match to TRBD2 covers 7 bases. Germline CDR1 reads MNHEY; CDR2 reads SVGAGI. The CDR3 is 13 residues long. V gave up 4 bases and J gave up 5 bases; unmatched junction bases: 4. The CDR3 region is CASSSWGGETQYF. CDR3 DNA: TGTGCCAGCAGTTCTTGGGGGGGGGAGACCCAGTACTTC.

This clone showed up just a few times. The chain has TRBV12-3 or TRBV12-4 and TRBJ2-7, with no clear D. The CDR3 loop spans 11 amino acids. V was clipped by 2 bases and J by 5 bases, with 4 bases between them. CDR3 nucleotides: TGTGCCAGCAGTTTAAGCGACGAGCAGTACTTC. Its protein is CASSLSDEQYF.

The chain has TRBV7-9 and TRBJ1-4; 8 positions match TRBD1. CDR3 length: 15 residues. With 5 bases clipped from V and 1 base from J, the junction kept 3 bases outside the gene matches. From germline, CDR1 is SEHNR and CDR2 FQNEAQ (reference sequence). CDR3 coding DNA: TGTGCCAGCAGCGAAGGACAGGGAACTAATGAAAAACTGTTTTTT. It yields the protein CASSEGQGTNEKLFF.

This chain links TRBV9 with TRBJ2-3; D is unclear. The CDR3 extends over 12 amino acids. With 0 bases removed from V and 5 bases from J, the gap between germline ends came to 4 bases. Germline-derived CDR1 and CDR2 are SGDLS and YYNGEE. CDR3 sequence reads: CASSVGGDTQYF. DNA of the CDR3: TGTGCCAGCAGCGTAGGCGGAGATACGCAGTATTTT.

The V call is TRBV30, the J call TRBJ2-7, with 7 nucleotides matching TRBD1. CDR1 is GTSNPN and CDR2 is SVGIG in the germline V gene (reference sequence). The trim removed 2 bases at V and 4 bases at J, leaving 11 bases unmatched. The CDR3 runs 15 residues. The CDR3 protein is CAWSPPGQSPYEQYF. The CDR3 coding sequence is TGTGCCTGGAGTCCCCCGGGACAGTCACCTTACGAGCAGTACTTC.

The chain recombines TRBV11-1 with TRBJ1-1; 8 nucleotides line up with TRBD1. Unmatched junction bases numbered 6, after V lost 5 bases and J lost 4 bases. CDR1 and CDR2 from the germline V gene are SGHAT and FQDESV (reference sequence). The CDR3 is made up of 14 amino acids. CDR3 sequence reads: CASSNNRGGTEAFF. The CDR3 DNA sequence: TGTGCCAGCAGCAACAACAGGGGGGGCACTGAAGCTTTCTTT.

This chain uses TRBV5-1 with TRBJ1-2; 8 positions match TRBD1. This CDR3 is built from 15 residues. The J segment lost 0 bases and the V segment lost 4 bases, leaving 5 bases of the junction unmatched. Germline V gene lookup returns CDR1 SGHRS and CDR2 YFSETQ. CDR3 in DNA: TGCGCCAGCAGCCCTCGGACAGGGACTAACTATGGCTACACCTTC. It is translated as CASSPRTGTNYGYTF.

This clone was seen just once. The CDR3 here is CASSRQVNQPQHF. CDR3 in DNA: TGTGCCAGTAGCCGACAGGTAAATCAGCCCCAGCATTTT. V usage is TRBV19 and J usage is TRBJ1-5; D might be TRBD1 (6 bases). Trimming removed 6 bases from V and 4 bases from J, with 10 bases in between. CDR3 length: 13 amino acids. Germline V gene sequence: CDR1 LNHDA, CDR2 SQIVND (reference sequence).

This clone appeared once. This sequence joins TRBV3-1 (or the pseudogene TRBV3-2) and TRBJ2-2, with 7 bases that match TRBD2. Germline assignment: CDR1 LGHDT and CDR2 YNNKEL (reference sequence). CDR3 length: 13 residues. J was trimmed by 7 bases and V by 3 bases; bases with no gene match: 2. The chain's CDR3 is CASSQTSYGELFF. In nucleotides, the CDR3 is TGTGCCAGCAGCCAGACTAGCTACGGGGAGCTGTTTTTT.

The rearrangement links TRBV19 to TRBJ2-7; 9 nucleotides align to TRBD1. V was clipped by 2 bases and J by 7 bases; unmatched bases: 3. Germline loops: CDR1 LNHDA, CDR2 SQIVND (reference sequence). The CDR3 spans 13 residues. The CDR3 is CASSITGGWEQYF. The DNA of the CDR3 is TGTGCCAGTAGTATAACAGGGGGCTGGGAGCAGTACTTC.

The chain couples TRBV18 to TRBJ2-7; 8 nucleotides match TRBD1. The germline gives CDR1 KGHSH, CDR2 LQKENI. The CDR3 runs to 14 residues. V was pared by 0 bases and J by 5 bases, with 3 bases of the junction left unmatched. DNA for the CDR3: TGTGCCAGCTCACCACCTGGGACAGGAAACGAGCAGTACTTC. Amino acid sequence: CASSPPGTGNEQYF.

V gene TRBV4-1 combines with J gene TRBJ2-2, with D unresolved. There are 15 residues in the CDR3. Between the trimmed V and J ends, which lost 4 bases and 1 base, there was a span of 10 bases. Germline CDR1 is MGHRA and CDR2 is YSYEKL. The CDR3 sequence: CASSPRGENTGELFF. DNA of the CDR3: TGCGCCAGCAGCCCCCGAGGTGAGAACACCGGGGAGCTGTTTTTT.

This chain uses TRBV7-8 with TRBJ2-7, with 14 positions matching TRBD2. CDR1 and CDR2 (germline): SGHVS, FQNEAQ. The V segment lost 1 base and the J segment 4 bases; nucleotides outside the gene matches: 6. The CDR3 is 17 residues long. CDR3 in DNA: TGTGCCAGCAGCTTAGGGGGGACTAGCGGGAGAGGTTACGAGCAGTACTTC. As protein: CASSLGGTSGRGYEQYF.

This clone was recorded a few times. CDR3 coding DNA: TGCAGCGTTGAAGAGACAGCCGGTTTTGAAAAACTGTTTTTT. This gives the protein CSVEETAGFEKLFF. The genes are TRBV29-1 and TRBJ1-4; TRBD1 is a possible D gene (5 bases). With 0 bases removed from V and 7 bases from J, the gap between germline ends came to 12 bases. The CDR3 has 14 residues. Germline CDR1 and CDR2: SQVTM and ANQGSEA. The whole variable domain, filled in from reference TRBV29-1 and TRBJ1-4, reads SAVISQKPSRDICQRGTSLTIQCQVDSQVTMMFWYRQQPGQSLTLIATANQGSEATYESGFVIDKFPISRPNLTFSTLTVSNMSPEDSSIYLCSVEETAGFEKLFFGSGTQLSVL.

With respect to this clone: Other DNA sequences of this sample code for an identical CDR3. The chain joins TRBV12-3 or TRBV12-4 to TRBJ2-7; D is ambiguous. This CDR3 has 12 amino acids. V was clipped by 5 bases and J by 1 base, with 6 bases between them. The CDR3 region is CASSPGSYEQYF. Written as DNA, the CDR3 is TGTGCCAGCAGTCCCGGTTCCTACGAGCAGTACTTC.

This sequence joins TRBV6-4 and TRBJ1-1; D remains ambiguous. From germline, CDR1 is MRHNA and CDR2 SNTAGT. The V gene lost 6 bases and the J gene lost 0 bases, with 8 bases spanning the gap. CDR3 size: 13 residues. The CDR3, as DNA: TGTGCCAGCAGCGCGGAAATGAACACTGAAGCTTTCTTT. This encodes CASSAEMNTEAFF.

The chain couples TRBV4-1 to TRBJ1-1; D is unresolved. V lost 2 bases and J 1 base, leaving 5 bases between the germline ends. The germline gives CDR1 MGHRA, CDR2 YSYEKL. The CDR3 is made up of 13 amino acids. CDR3 protein: CASSQFGNTEAFF. The CDR3 DNA reads as TGCGCCAGCAGCCAATTCGGGAACACTGAAGCTTTCTTT.

The count of this clone is one. The CDR3 sequence: CASSRERAGPGYTF. The CDR3 DNA sequence: TGTGCCAGCAGCCGAGAGCGGGCAGGCCCAGGCTACACCTTC. This rearrangement joins TRBV27 to TRBJ1-2; D is ambiguous. V was cut by 6 bases and J by 8 bases, with 19 bases left in between. CDR3 length: 14 residues. Germline values: CDR1 MNHEY, CDR2 SMNVEV (reference sequence).

The chain recombines TRBV29-1 with TRBJ1-3; TRBD1 is a possible D gene (6 bases). The CDR3 is 13 amino acids. V was trimmed by 1 base and J by 11 bases, leaving 15 bases between them. Per the germline V gene, CDR1 is SQVTM and CDR2 is ANQGSEA. The CDR3 DNA follows: TGCAGCGTTGAAGCCCCCCAGGGACACGCCATATATTTT. Protein sequence: CSVEAPQGHAIYF.

This chain links TRBV2 with TRBJ1-1, with D perhaps matching TRBD1 (5 bases). V lost 5 bases and J lost 0, with 16 bases in between. The CDR3 covers 16 residues. Germline loops: CDR1 SNHLY, CDR2 FYNNEI. CDR3 loop: CASSPGEFNMNTEAFF. DNA of the CDR3: TGTGCCAGCAGTCCGGGGGAATTTAACATGAACACTGAAGCTTTCTTT.